Presented here are 22 T cell receptor beta chains from one specimen sequenced in a study of shared clonotypes between healthy human individuals. Terminally differentiated effector memory CD45RA+ cells were excluded from the naive CD8 cells, which were CD45RO-negative and positively selected for CCR7. Profiling relied on immunoSEQ multiplex PCR, and the TCRdb table lists in-frame clones only, not all of them. The profile covers 2 million to 2.5 million clones, with roughly 91% appearing a single time and approximately 1.7% taken by the ten largest. The sample consisted of naive CD8+ T cells from PBMCs. Receptor source: a man between 18 and 29 years old in good health. Some clones in this sample may be carry-over from other donors' samples.

V gene TRBV7-9 combines with J gene TRBJ2-3; perhaps D is TRBD1 or TRBD2 (5 bases each). The ends were cut back, 0 bases at V and 3 bases at J, with 16 bases in the middle. This CDR3 comprises 17 residues. Per germline, CDR1 SEHNR and CDR2 FQNEAQ (reference sequence). The CDR3 sequence is CASSLAWDRGGTDTQYF. CDR3 bases: TGTGCCAGCAGCTTAGCCTGGGACCGCGGCGGTACAGATACGCAGTATTTT.

The chain has TRBV19 and TRBJ2-2, with D possibly being TRBD2 (6 bases). V shed 5 bases and J shed 6 bases, with 13 bases lying between them. The CDR3 runs 14 residues. Germline assignment: CDR1 LNHDA and CDR2 SQIVND (reference sequence). CDR3 loop: CASSQTREAGELFF. As DNA, the CDR3 is TGTGCCAGTAGTCAGACTAGGGAGGCCGGGGAGCTGTTTTTT.

Only a few counts were recorded for this clone. The chain has TRBV29-1 and TRBJ1-1; TRBD1 aligns across 10 bases. CDR1 is SQVTM, CDR2 ANQGSEA, per germline. The CDR3 is 15 residues long. The ends lost 7 bases at V and 3 bases at J; junction bases unmatched: 11. In DNA, the CDR3 is TGCAGCGCATCCCGAGTGGGGACAGGGGACACTGAAGCTTTCTTT. It translates to CSASRVGTGDTEAFF. The full variable domain, in which reference TRBV29-1 and TRBJ1-1 provide the parts outside the CDR3, is SAVISQKPSRDICQRGTSLTIQCQVDSQVTMMFWYRQQPGQSLTLIATANQGSEATYESGFVIDKFPISRPNLTFSTLTVSNMSPEDSSIYLCSASRVGTGDTEAFFGQGTRLTVV.

The chain links TRBV6-5 to TRBJ1-6; 10 bases map to TRBD1. J gave up 9 bases and V 2 bases, and 1 base lay outside the gene matches. This CDR3 has 14 residues. In germline, CDR1 is MNHEY, CDR2 SVGAGI. The CDR3 region is CASSYGQGVSPLHF. CDR3 DNA: TGTGCCAGCAGTTACGGACAGGGGGTTTCACCCCTCCACTTT.

The V gene is TRBV27, the J gene TRBJ1-2; no reliable D call. This CDR3 contains 16 residues. V shed 5 bases and J shed 0 bases, with 16 bases lying between them. The germline V gene has CDR1 MNHEY and CDR2 SMNVEV (reference sequence). The CDR3 region is CASSPQQVAPNYGYTF. The CDR3 DNA sequence: TGTGCCAGCAGTCCCCAGCAGGTTGCACCTAACTATGGCTACACCTTC.

The J gene is TRBJ2-6, the V gene TRBV27; D gene uncertain. V lost 1 base, J lost 3 bases, and 7 bases lay in between. This CDR3 is built from 15 residues. Germline values: CDR1 MNHEY, CDR2 SMNVEV (reference sequence). DNA of the CDR3: TGTGCCAGCAGTTTATTCGGATTTGGGGCCAACGTCCTGACTTTC. It translates to CASSLFGFGANVLTF. The complete variable domain, with remaining parts taken from reference TRBV27 and TRBJ2-6, reads EAQVTQNPRYLITVTGKKLTVTCSQNMNHEYMSWYRQDPGLGLRQIYYSMNVEVTDKGDVPEGYKVSRKEKRNFPLILESPSPNQTSLYFCASSLFGFGANVLTFGAGSRLTVL.

This chain uses TRBV4-3 with TRBJ2-2, with 8 bases aligning to TRBD2. This CDR3 is built from 17 residues. The germline gives CDR1 LGHNA, CDR2 YSLEER. J was trimmed by 3 bases and V by 2 bases; bases with no gene match: 8. CDR3 amino acids: CASSQISWREDTGELFF. The CDR3, as DNA: TGCGCCAGCAGCCAAATCTCTTGGCGGGAGGACACCGGGGAGCTGTTTTTT.

The chain joins TRBV5-6 to TRBJ1-1; D gene uncertain. The CDR3 is 12 amino acids. Between the trimmed V and J ends, which lost 4 bases and 0 bases, there was a span of 4 bases. Looked up from germline, CDR1 is SGHDT and CDR2 is YYEEEE. The CDR3 coding sequence is TGTGCCAGCAGCCAAATGAACACTGAAGCTTTCTTT. Protein sequence: CASSQMNTEAFF.

The table lists this clone with a count of one. The sample holds other DNA sequences that translate to the same CDR3. This chain connects TRBV9 to TRBJ2-7; the D gene is possibly TRBD2 (5 bases). CDR1 is SGDLS, CDR2 YYNGEE, per germline. CDR3 length equals 14 residues. Trimming shortened V by 3 bases and J by 2 bases, and 12 bases separated the two germline ends. CDR3 region: CASSAGLGTYEQYF. In DNA, the CDR3 is TGTGCCAGCAGCGCGGGGTTAGGGACCTACGAGCAGTACTTC.

This chain joins TRBV11-3 and TRBJ2-3, with no clear D. The CDR3 length is 13 residues. The ends were cut back, 4 bases at V and 1 base at J, with 6 bases in the middle. Germline V gene lookup returns CDR1 SGHNT and CDR2 YENEEA. CDR3 nucleotides: TGTGCCAGCAGCTGGGTGGGCACAGATACGCAGTATTTT. Translated, it gives CASSWVGTDTQYF. Supplemented by reference TRBV11-3 and TRBJ2-3, the full variable domain reads EAGVVQSPRYKIIEKKQPVAFWCNPISGHNTLYWYLQNLGQGPELLIRYENEEAVDDSQLPKDRFSAERLKGVDSTLKIQPAELGDSAVYLCASSWVGTDTQYFGPGTRLTVL.

V usage is TRBV11-2 and J usage is TRBJ2-1; TRBD1 might be the D (6 bases). The CDR3 is made up of 13 amino acids. The V gene lost 5 bases and the J gene lost 6 bases, with 11 bases spanning the gap. In germline, CDR1 is SGHAT, CDR2 FQNNGV. The CDR3 region is CASSARQVNEQFF. CDR3 in DNA: TGTGCCAGCAGCGCGCGACAGGTCAATGAGCAGTTCTTC.

The rearrangement joins TRBV7-9 to TRBJ1-1; TRBD1 is a possible D gene (5 bases). Trimming left V 5 bases short and J 5 bases short, with 21 bases between. The CDR3 length is 16 residues. Germline V gene sequence: CDR1 SEHNR, CDR2 FQNEAQ (reference sequence). The CDR3, as DNA: TGTGCCAGCAGCCCCGCAGTCGGCAGGGCGACAACTGAAGCTTTCTTT. It is translated as CASSPAVGRATTEAFF.

As regards this clone: The same CDR3 can be traced to other DNA sequences in this sample. This chain links TRBV9 with TRBJ1-2, with D perhaps matching TRBD1 (5 bases). The V and J ends lost 0 bases and 5 bases respectively, with 8 bases between them. CDR3 size: 13 residues. The V gene's germline CDR1 is SGDLS and CDR2 YYNGEE. CDR3 coding DNA: TGTGCCAGCAGCGTAGTGGGGGATTATGGCTACACCTTC. It specifies CASSVVGDYGYTF. Together with reference TRBV9 and TRBJ1-2, the CDR3 gives the full variable domain: DSGVTQTPKHLITATGQRVTLRCSPRSGDLSVYWYQQSLDQGLQFLIQYYNGEERAKGNILERFSAQQFPDLHSELNLSSLELGDSALYFCASSVVGDYGYTFGSGTRLTVV.

V gene TRBV28 combines with J gene TRBJ2-3, with 15 bases aligning to TRBD2. The V segment lost 10 bases and the J segment 5 bases; nucleotides outside the gene matches: 10. Germline V gene lookup returns CDR1 MDHEN and CDR2 SYDVKM. The CDR3 covers 16 residues. Written as DNA, the CDR3 is TGTGCCACCTGGGGACTAGCGGGAGGTATAGGAGATACGCAGTATTTT. This gives the protein CATWGLAGGIGDTQYF.

The V call is TRBV19, the J call TRBJ1-1; D not certain. This CDR3 comprises 16 residues. With 8 bases removed from V and 0 bases from J, the gap between germline ends came to 19 bases. From germline, CDR1 is LNHDA and CDR2 SQIVND (reference sequence). The CDR3 bases are TGTGCCAGTCACCCAACCTTCGAGTTCATGAACACTGAAGCTTTCTTT. Protein sequence: CASHPTFEFMNTEAFF.

The chain recombines TRBV6-1 with TRBJ1-1; D is unclear. The V end was cut by 3 bases, the J end by 0 bases, with 17 bases between. The CDR3 length is 17 residues. Germline V gene sequence: CDR1 MNHNS, CDR2 SASEGT. The DNA of the CDR3 is TGTGCCAGCAGTGACGCCCCCTGGAAGGGAATGAACACTGAAGCTTTCTTT. Translation: CASSDAPWKGMNTEAFF.

The rearrangement links TRBV6-4 to TRBJ2-1, with TRBD2 matching 11 bases. V trimming: 5 bases; J trimming: 6 bases; junction bases outside the gene matches: 6. The CDR3 spans 15 residues. Germline CDR1 and CDR2: MRHNA and SNTAGT. The CDR3, as DNA: TGTGCCAGCAGTATAGCGGGAGGGCCTCTCAATGAGCAGTTCTTC. Its translation: CASSIAGGPLNEQFF.

V usage is TRBV30 and J usage is TRBJ1-4, with D hard to call. The CDR3 is 15 amino acids. CDR1 and CDR2 (germline): GTSNPN, SVGIG (reference sequence). Deletions cut 5 bases from V and 0 bases from J, with 13 bases between. The DNA for the CDR3 is TGTGCCTGGGGCCTTTCACAAGCAACTAATGAAAAACTGTTTTTT. It specifies CAWGLSQATNEKLFF.

The chain uses TRBV6-5 and TRBJ1-2; D perhaps matches TRBD1 (6 bases). CDR3 length: 15 amino acids. The germline V and J ends were trimmed by 6 bases and 5 bases, with 19 bases remaining between them. CDR1 is MNHEY, CDR2 SVGAGI, per germline. The CDR3 DNA sequence: TGTGCCAGCAGACCTTCCACAGGGAGGGTTTATGGCTACACCTTC. This codes for CASRPSTGRVYGYTF.

V usage is TRBV4-1 and J usage is TRBJ2-1; TRBD2 aligns across 8 bases. The length of the CDR3 is 17 residues. V shed 0 bases and J 4 bases; nucleotides not matched to a gene: 8. CDR1 is MGHRA, CDR2 YSYEKL, per germline. This CDR3 reads CASSQEWGTRTYNEQFF. CDR3 DNA sequence: TGCGCCAGCAGCCAAGAATGGGGGACTAGGACATACAATGAGCAGTTCTTC.

This sequence joins TRBV5-5 and TRBJ1-5; 9 bases agree with TRBD1. The CDR3 has 18 amino acids. V lost 4 bases to trimming and J lost 0 bases; unmatched junction nucleotides: 11. Germline V lookup: CDR1 SGHKS, CDR2 YYEKEE (reference sequence). CDR3 protein: CASSARDREFYSNQPQHF. The CDR3, as DNA: TGTGCCAGCAGCGCCCGGGACAGGGAATTCTATAGCAATCAGCCCCAGCATTTT.

V is TRBV4-2 and J is TRBJ1-5; D not certain. The CDR3 spans 15 residues. Germline values: CDR1 LGHNA, CDR2 YNFKEQ. Trimming shortened V by 5 bases and J by 7 bases, and 18 bases separated the two germline ends. The CDR3 protein is CASSERPHLAQPQHF. CDR3 bases: TGTGCCAGCAGCGAGCGACCCCATCTGGCCCAGCCCCAGCATTTT.